The rows below give T cell receptor beta chains drawn from one sample of a study of blood T cell repertoires in COVID-19. Generated by immunoSEQ multiplex PCR, the TCRdb table keeps only in-frame clones and is missing some. The data hold fewer than 450,000 clones, with around 86% observed a single time. The sample was peripheral blood. These receptors were taken from a woman aged 45-65 years with COVID-19, enrolled during active disease. CDR3s leave out the opening cysteine and the closing phenylalanine or tryptophan.

v_call,cdr3_aa
TRBV12-3/TRBV12-4,ASSLLAPAF
TRBV2,ASRTDRDSPLH
TRBV12-3/TRBV12-4,ASTGQLNTEAF
TRBV28,ASSLTQEAF
TRBV25-1,ASSPGFQTASYGYT
TRBV12-3/TRBV12-4,ASSPGSYEQY
TRBV19,ASSTIDTGYSEAF
TRBV30,AWSGRGNEQY
TRBV14,ASSQGWAGASYNEQF
TRBV9,ASSGQGSYEQY
TRBV6-1,ASSELSGGDYGYT
TRBV13,ASSETTGGSIR
TRBV5-4,ASSPGGLAGETYNEQF
TRBV30,AWDRGLNTEAF
TRBV30,AWSFRVVVTEAF
TRBV6-5,ASSVRNTEAF
TRBV11-2,ASSLDGIRRAIQY
TRBV11-3,ASSPNTGELF
TRBV27,ASSLSPFYRVLDTEAF
TRBV6-5,ASSYRGQHGELF
TRBV6-5,ASSLTGSGGYT
TRBV4-2,ASSPGTGDQETQY
TRBV14,ASSQGWGDGYT
TRBV5-5,ASSLVAGPETQY
TRBV2,ASRWTGVTDTQY
TRBV6-4,ASSSPGWEALPLTEAF
TRBV2,ASIGGGVDEQF
TRBV18,ASSPRVATNEKLF
TRBV30,AWSPAGGTGELF
TRBV15,ATSRDPPSGANVLT
TRBV6-5,ASSQRQGKTEAF
TRBV6-5,ASSYSATGGGEAF
TRBV29-1,SVEVGIWNTGELF
TRBV2,ATANTGELF
TRBV19,ASSIGGYNEQF
TRBV6-1,ASSETGSEAGRNADTQY
TRBV6-6,ASSYWDNSYEQY
TRBV6-1,ASSGGRAGAMNTEAF
TRBV4-1,ASSLRRGSLDEQF
TRBV7-2,ASSTQAGEGELF
TRBV6-6,ASTHGRFGEQF
TRBV11-2,ASSSGGGVSTDTQY
TRBV7-9,ASSLGLAGWNEQF
TRBV30,AWSGDRGMDTQY
TRBV9,ASSVRGTRENNEQF
TRBV3-1/TRBV3-2,ASSPSGGSEKLF
TRBV10-3,AISPGQYNEQF
TRBV24-1,ATSPGQGATGSPEAF
TRBV19,ASRNTYRGNTEAF
TRBV18,ASSSGLERVGDTQY
TRBV2,ASRVATGNRGYGYT
TRBV2,ASSGVGQGNFGYT
TRBV3-1/TRBV3-2,ASSQEGLAGGHGVNTGELF
TRBV19,ASDRAGGRRETQY
TRBV10-2,AISSGGVNSPLH
TRBV27,ASSLSRPRETATSTDTQY